The entry that follows covers one T cell receptor beta chain sequence. Antigen unknown. The CDR3 loop spans 11 amino acids. V dropped 7 bases and J dropped 10 bases, with 12 bases sitting between them. Looked up from germline, CDR1 is MDHEN and CDR2 is SYDVKM. This sample is drawn from a study of shared clonotypes between healthy human individuals. Findings of the study overall: The study generally estimated greater richness for naive than memory subsets.

Donors, healthy HIV-negative adults, lacked recent acute infections or vaccinations. CD4+ cells were split into CD45RA+ naive and CD45RA-negative memory subsets. Across several immunoSEQ plates, the genomic DNA of each subset was split evenly. The repertoire was sequenced with immunoSEQ multiplex PCR; TCRdb's copy has only in-frame clones and lacks some. The sample lists some 2,500,000 clones; 85% to 95% were seen once. This receptor was identified in a man aged 18 to 35 in good health. Some clones in this sample may be carry-over from other donors' samples. The gene calls are TRBV28 and TRBJ2-3; weak D call: TRBD1 (6 bases). Sequencing was done on a sample of naive CD4+ T cells from PBMCs. Subset indicated: CD45RA+ positively selected. CDR3: CASTQGPAQYF. The CDR3 nucleotides are TGTGCCAGCACGCAGGGGCCAGCGCAGTATTTT.